These 27 T cell receptor beta chains originate from one sample sequenced in a study of T cells in Graves' hyperthyroidism and ophthalmopathy. RNA transcripts were the template for amplifying TCR beta CDR3 regions. The HTBI set primed first-round TCR CDR3 RT-PCR. TCRdb independently ran MiXCR on the multiplex PCR reads; one entry per CDR3 protein. The data show about 610,000 distinct CDR3 sequences, with approximately 15% seen just once and less than 3.5% held by the top ten. The sample was blood. The receptors here all came from a woman aged 40 to 50 with Graves' ophthalmopathy.

This clonotype was counted many times. The chain employs TRBV28 and TRBJ2-7, with TRBD2 matching over 8 bases. Germline trimming cut 9 bases from V and 3 bases from J; bases unmatched to any gene: 16. CDR1 and CDR2 from the germline V gene are MDHEN and SYDVKM. CDR3 length: 16 residues. CDR3: CASAGGSSSGVYEQYF. The CDR3 DNA sequence: TGTGCCAGTGCGGGAGGCTCTAGTTCGGGGGTCTACGAGCAGTACTTC.

The table lists this clonotype with a few counts. The chain couples TRBV10-2 to TRBJ1-1, with TRBD1 as a possible D gene (5 bases). V was cut by 4 bases and J by 4 bases, with 16 bases left in between. This CDR3 has 15 residues. Looked up from germline, CDR1 is WSHSY and CDR2 is SAAADI. The CDR3 protein is CASSGIQRGGTEAFF. In DNA, the CDR3 is TGCGCCAGCAGTGGAATTCAGAGGGGTGGCACTGAAGCTTTCTTT.

In this sample, this clonotype turned up many times. An end of the junction differs from the germline gene, which may be a read error. This chain uses TRBV6-2 or TRBV6-3 with TRBJ2-7, with D possibly being TRBD2 (5 bases). CDR1 and CDR2 (germline): MNHEY, SVGEGT. This CDR3 spans 15 amino acids. The CDR3 nucleotides read TGTGCCAGCAGTTACCCCTCGAGGGTCTCCAACGAGCAGTACTTC. Protein product: CASSYPSRVSNEQYF.

Ten or more counts support this clonotype. The chain links TRBV20-1 to TRBJ1-5, with TRBD1 matching over 10 bases. Unmatched junction bases numbered 9, after V lost 5 bases and J lost 8 bases. CDR1 is DFQATT, CDR2 SNEGSKA, per germline (reference sequence). The CDR3 has 14 residues. As DNA, the CDR3 is TGCAGTGCTCTAGGACAGGGGGTAATTAAGCCCCAGCATTTT. Amino acids: CSALGQGVIKPQHF.

The CDR3 DNA reads as TGTGCCAGCAGGGGCGCAACTAATGAAAAACTGTTTTTT. Protein sequence: CASRGATNEKLFF. The rearrangement uses TRBV12-3 or TRBV12-4 and TRBJ1-4, with unresolved D. V lost 6 bases and J 0 bases, leaving 5 bases between the germline ends. The CDR3 runs to 13 residues.

This clonotype was detected only a few times. This chain connects TRBV4-1 to TRBJ1-2; TRBD1 might be the D (5 bases). Trimming left V 7 bases short and J 1 base short, with 10 bases between. This CDR3 is 13 amino acids long. The V gene's germline CDR1 is MGHRA and CDR2 YSYEKL. The CDR3 here is CASTGTGNYGYTF. The CDR3 coding sequence is TGCGCCAGCACTGGGACGGGTAACTATGGCTACACCTTC.

This clonotype has just a few counts. The CDR3 DNA is TGCAGTGCTTTAAGGATACCGGGGGACGGCGAGCAGTACTTC. This codes for CSALRIPGDGEQYF. This chain connects TRBV20-1 to TRBJ2-7; perhaps TRBD2 as D (6 bases). From germline, CDR1 is DFQATT and CDR2 SNEGSKA (reference sequence). The CDR3 covers 14 residues. V lost 5 bases, J lost 6 bases, and 20 bases lay in between.

This clonotype was recorded at least ten times. The rearrangement uses TRBV2 and TRBJ2-6; 7 nucleotides agree with TRBD2. CDR1 is SNHLY and CDR2 is FYNNEI in the germline V gene. The CDR3 is 14 amino acids. With 7 bases clipped from V and 4 bases from J, the junction kept 4 bases outside the gene matches. The CDR3 DNA is TGTGCCAGCAATGCGGGGGTCGGGGCCAACGTCCTGACTTTC. It translates to CASNAGVGANVLTF.

The chain employs TRBV7-9 and TRBJ2-3; no firm D call. The V gene's germline CDR1 is SEHNR and CDR2 FQNEAQ (reference sequence). The V gene lost 3 bases and the J gene lost 1 base, with 8 bases spanning the gap. CDR3 size: 14 residues. The CDR3 DNA sequence: TGTGCCAGCAGCTTCGCCGTTGGCACAGATACGCAGTATTTT. Translating gives CASSFAVGTDTQYF.

In this sample, this clonotype turned up many times. The chain is built from TRBV10-3 and TRBJ2-5, with 8 bases fitting TRBD2. The CDR3 has 15 residues. The germline CDR1 and CDR2 sequences are ENHRY and SYGVKD. V was pared by 2 bases and J by 5 bases, with 7 bases of the junction left unmatched. The DNA for the CDR3 is TGTGCCATCAGTGAGGGGAGCGGGAGAGTCGAGACCCAGTACTTC. Translating it yields CAISEGSGRVETQYF.

This clonotype was found many times. The J gene is TRBJ2-7, the V gene TRBV3-1, with D perhaps TRBD1 (5 bases). The CDR3 length is 14 residues. Trimming took off 5 bases at V and 7 bases at J, with 18 bases between the two ends. Germline loops: CDR1 LGHDT, CDR2 YNNKEL (reference sequence). The CDR3 loop is CASSLGSLRGEQYF. As DNA, the CDR3 is TGTGCCAGCAGCTTAGGGTCGCTAAGGGGAGAGCAGTACTTC.

The chain links TRBV6-5 to TRBJ1-1; no firm D call. The V end was cut by 0 bases, the J end by 5 bases, with 7 bases between. Germline CDR1 and CDR2: MNHEY and SVGAGI. The length of the CDR3 is 13 residues. The CDR3 region has the DNA TGTGCCAGCAGTTACTCGAGTTTGACTGAAGCTTTCTTT. Protein product: CASSYSSLTEAFF.

In this sample, this clonotype turned up many times. The genes are TRBV19 and TRBJ1-1, with D hard to call. The CDR3 totals 15 residues. V was shortened by 3 bases and J by 1 base, with 12 bases between the two germline ends. The germline gives CDR1 LNHDA, CDR2 SQIVND (reference sequence). The CDR3 reads CASSMGGIQNTEAFF. CDR3 nucleotides: TGTGCCAGTAGTATGGGAGGAATTCAGAACACTGAAGCTTTCTTT.

The genes are TRBV20-1 and TRBJ1-5, with 9 bases fitting TRBD1. This CDR3 has 16 amino acids. V trimming: 0 bases; J trimming: 8 bases; junction bases outside the gene matches: 11. CDR1 is DFQATT, CDR2 SNEGSKA, per germline (reference sequence). The DNA for the CDR3 is TGCAGTGCTAGAGAGCCCGTTGGGACAGGGAGTGAGCCCCAGCATTTT. Translating it yields CSAREPVGTGSEPQHF.

In this sample, this clonotype turned up many times. V usage is TRBV5-1 and J usage is TRBJ2-7; D is unresolved. CDR1 is SGHRS and CDR2 is YFSETQ in the germline V gene. V lost 3 bases and J 0 bases, leaving 13 bases between the germline ends. The CDR3 spans 15 residues. The DNA for the CDR3 is TGCGCCAGCAGCTCCCTTCCCTTGAGCTCCTACGAGCAGTACTTC. This codes for CASSSLPLSSYEQYF.

This clonotype was seen many times. The chain has TRBV6-1 and TRBJ2-6, with a possible D match to TRBD2 (5 bases). Looked up from germline, CDR1 is MNHNS and CDR2 is SASEGT. The CDR3 is 15 residues long. The V gene lost 3 bases and the J gene lost 2 bases, with 8 bases spanning the gap. The CDR3 here is CASSDGITGANVLTF. For the CDR3, the DNA is TGTGCCAGCAGTGACGGGATAACTGGGGCCAACGTCCTGACTTTC.

The J gene is TRBJ1-1, the V gene TRBV7-9; 9 bases are shared with TRBD1. Germline loops: CDR1 SEHNR, CDR2 FQNEAQ (reference sequence). CDR3 size: 21 residues. The trim removed 5 bases at V and 0 bases at J, leaving 22 bases unmatched. The CDR3: CASSPQQGARRVCPLNTEAFF. CDR3 bases: TGTGCCAGCAGCCCCCAACAGGGGGCGCGTCGGGTTTGCCCCTTGAACACTGAAGCTTTCTTT. Full variable domain (missing parts from reference TRBV7-9 and TRBJ1-1): DTGVSQNPRHKITKRGQNVTFRCDPISEHNRLYWYRQTLGQGPEFLTYFQNEAQLEKSRLLSDRFSAERPKGSFSTLEIQRTEQGDSAMYLCASSPQQGARRVCPLNTEAFFGQGTRLTVV.

This clonotype occurred many times. V and J are TRBV20-1 and TRBJ2-5; 8 bases line up with TRBD1. The length of the CDR3 is 12 residues. Germline V gives CDR1 DFQATT, CDR2 SNEGSKA (reference sequence). The CDR3: CGGQGAQETQYF. The CDR3 DNA reads TGCGGGGGGCAGGGGGCACAAGAGACCCAGTACTTC.

This rearrangement joins TRBV6-2 or TRBV6-3 to TRBJ1-1; D call uncertain. CDR1 MNHEY and CDR2 SVGEGT come from the germline V gene. The CDR3 loop spans 13 amino acids. V lost 0 bases and J 3 bases, leaving 5 bases between the germline ends. CDR3 loop: CASSYSIHTEAFF. CDR3 nucleotide sequence: TGTGCCAGCAGTTACTCTATCCACACTGAAGCTTTCTTT.

This clonotype was detected a few times. The chain has TRBV29-1 and TRBJ2-5; D uncertain. V shed 7 bases and J shed 1 base, with 13 bases lying between them. The CDR3 totals 13 residues. Per the germline V gene, CDR1 is SQVTM and CDR2 is ANQGSEA. The CDR3, as DNA: TGCAGCGCGGTACTACCACTCCAAGAGACCCAGTACTTC. Translated: CSAVLPLQETQYF.

In its sample, this clonotype was seen many times. The rearrangement links TRBV27 to TRBJ2-7, with D possibly being TRBD1 (6 bases). The CDR3 has 13 residues. Germline CDR1 and CDR2: MNHEY and SMNVEV (reference sequence). V was shortened by 7 bases and J by 0 bases, with 10 bases between the two germline ends. The CDR3 coding sequence is TGTGCCAGCAAACAGGGTTTCTCCTACGAGCAGTACTTC. Translating it yields CASKQGFSYEQYF.

The table lists this clonotype with many counts. V and J are TRBV12-3 or TRBV12-4 and TRBJ1-5; D may be TRBD1 (5 bases). CDR3 length: 15 residues. V lost 5 bases and J 5 bases, leaving 16 bases between the germline ends. CDR3 sequence: CASSRWGTDHQPQHF. Written as DNA, the CDR3 is TGTGCCAGCAGTAGATGGGGGACCGATCATCAGCCCCAGCATTTT.

This clonotype was counted ten times or more. CDR3 sequence: CSAKREVTSTDTQYF. As DNA, the CDR3 is TGCAGTGCTAAGCGGGAGGTTACTAGCACAGATACGCAGTATTTT. The gene calls are TRBV20-1 and TRBJ2-3, with 9 bases identical to TRBD2. The CDR3 consists of 15 residues. The germline V gene has CDR1 DFQATT and CDR2 SNEGSKA (reference sequence). The trim removed 4 bases at V and 0 bases at J, leaving 5 bases unmatched.

The rearrangement joins TRBV30 to TRBJ2-1; D gene ambiguous. Germline V gives CDR1 GTSNPN, CDR2 SVGIG (reference sequence). The CDR3 runs to 14 residues. The germline V and J ends were trimmed by 2 bases and 0 bases, with 8 bases remaining between them. CDR3: CAWSPSNSYNEQFF. The CDR3 DNA sequence: TGTGCCTGGAGTCCATCTAACTCCTACAATGAGCAGTTCTTC.

CDR3 loop: CASSRGYRSQGYQPQHF. The DNA of the CDR3 is TGTGCCAGCAGCAGAGGATACAGGAGTCAAGGCTATCAGCCCCAGCATTTT. The chain employs TRBV5-6 and TRBJ1-5; a weak D match, TRBD1 (5 bases). V was cut by 4 bases and J by 5 bases, with 22 bases left in between. The germline V gene has CDR1 SGHDT and CDR2 YYEEEE. CDR3 length equals 17 residues.

The sample holds many counts of this clonotype. J is TRBJ2-5 and V is TRBV2; 13 bases fit TRBD2. The V segment lost 6 bases and the J segment 1 base; nucleotides outside the gene matches: 5. The length of the CDR3 is 16 residues. Looked up from germline, CDR1 is SNHLY and CDR2 is FYNNEI. The CDR3 sequence is CASRGTSGTIQETQYF. The CDR3 nucleotides read TGTGCCAGCAGAGGGACTAGCGGGACAATCCAAGAGACCCAGTACTTC.

V is TRBV7-9 and J is TRBJ2-6; D is possibly TRBD2 (6 bases). CDR3 length equals 16 residues. Germline CDR1 and CDR2: SEHNR and FQNEAQ (reference sequence). Trimming removed 8 bases at V and 4 bases at J, with 18 bases between. The DNA of the CDR3 is TGTGCCAGCGCGGCGGGATCACTATCCGGGGCCAACGTCCTGACTTTC. It yields the protein CASAAGSLSGANVLTF.